The clone carrying this TCR beta chain occurred many times. No antigen is known for it. This CDR3 contains 15 residues. Germline values: CDR1 SGHVS, CDR2 FNYEAQ. V shed 7 bases and J 5 bases; nucleotides not matched to a gene: 10. The lymph nodes were axillary draining lymph nodes from breast cancer patients. Via MiXCR, TCRdb re-called the multiplex PCR reads, giving one row per CDR3 protein. The repertoire holds 200,000 to 300,000 distinct CDR3 sequences, with around 30% as singletons. The sample originates from a study of breast tumors, draining lymph nodes, adjacent tissues. Study conclusions and caveats: That most tumor T cells come from lymph nodes remained unproven. The data were judged consistent with most tumor T cells coming from lymph node and expanding in tumor. Luminal-like breast cancer showed significantly greater tumor-nontumor repertoire similarity than basal-like breast cancer did. Compared with lymph nodes, tumors were less diverse; compared with nontumor tissue, more.

Sequenced: axillary lymph node tissue. This receptor was identified in a female donor with breast cancer. Some clones in this sample may be carry-over from other donors' samples. The chain combines TRBV7-6 with TRBJ2-5, with TRBD1 matching over 10 bases. The CDR3 DNA follows: TGTGCCAGCATCCCGAGTGGGACAGGGGTCGAGACCCAGTACTTC. This codes for CASIPSGTGVETQYF. The complete variable domain, with remaining parts taken from reference TRBV7-6 and TRBJ2-5, reads GAGVSQSPRYKVTKRGQDVALRCDPISGHVSLYWYRQALGQGPEFLTYFNYEAQQDKSGLPNDRFSAERPEGSISTLTIQRTEQRDSAMYRCASIPSGTGVETQYFGPGTRLLVL.